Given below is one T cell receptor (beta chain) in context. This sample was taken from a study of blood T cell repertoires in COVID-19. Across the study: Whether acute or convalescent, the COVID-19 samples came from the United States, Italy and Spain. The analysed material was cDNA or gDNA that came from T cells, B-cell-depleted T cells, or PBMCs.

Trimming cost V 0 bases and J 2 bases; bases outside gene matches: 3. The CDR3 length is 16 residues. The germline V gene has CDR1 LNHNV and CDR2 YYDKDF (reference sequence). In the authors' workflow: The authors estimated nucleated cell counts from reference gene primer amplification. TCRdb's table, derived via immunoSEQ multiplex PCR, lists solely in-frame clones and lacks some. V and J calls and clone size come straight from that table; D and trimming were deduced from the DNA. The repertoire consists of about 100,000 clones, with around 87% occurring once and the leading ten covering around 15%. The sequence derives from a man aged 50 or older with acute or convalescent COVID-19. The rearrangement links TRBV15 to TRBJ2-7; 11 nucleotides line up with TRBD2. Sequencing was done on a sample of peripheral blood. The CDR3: CATSRDRLAGTYEQYF. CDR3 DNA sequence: TGTGCCACCAGCAGAGATAGACTAGCGGGGACCTACGAGCAGTACTTC. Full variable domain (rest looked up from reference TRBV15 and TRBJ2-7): DAMVIQNPRYQVTQFGKPVTLSCSQTLNHNVMYWYQQKSSQAPKLLFHYYDKDFNNEADTPDNFQSRRPNTSFCFLDIRSPGLGDTAMYLCATSRDRLAGTYEQYFGPGTRLTVT.